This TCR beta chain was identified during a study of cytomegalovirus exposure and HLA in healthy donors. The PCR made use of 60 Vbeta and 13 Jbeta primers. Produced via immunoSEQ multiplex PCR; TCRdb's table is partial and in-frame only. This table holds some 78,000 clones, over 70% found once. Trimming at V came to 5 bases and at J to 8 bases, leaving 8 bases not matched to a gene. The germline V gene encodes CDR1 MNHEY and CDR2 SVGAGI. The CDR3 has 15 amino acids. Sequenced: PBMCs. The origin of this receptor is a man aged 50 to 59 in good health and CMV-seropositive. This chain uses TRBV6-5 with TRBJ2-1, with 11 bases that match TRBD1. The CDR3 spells CASSRDRGLGYEQFF. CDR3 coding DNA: TGTGCCAGCAGTCGGGACAGGGGGTTAGGGTATGAGCAGTTCTTC.